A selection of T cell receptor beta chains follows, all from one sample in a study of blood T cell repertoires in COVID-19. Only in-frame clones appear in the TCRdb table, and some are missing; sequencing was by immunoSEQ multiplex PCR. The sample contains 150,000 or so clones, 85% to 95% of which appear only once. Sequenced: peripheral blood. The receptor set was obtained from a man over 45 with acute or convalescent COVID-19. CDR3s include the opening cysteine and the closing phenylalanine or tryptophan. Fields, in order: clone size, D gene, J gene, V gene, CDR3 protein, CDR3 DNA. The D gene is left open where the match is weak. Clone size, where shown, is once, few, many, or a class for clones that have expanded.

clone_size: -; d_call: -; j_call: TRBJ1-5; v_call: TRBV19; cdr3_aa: CASTQGSNQPQHF; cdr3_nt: TGTGCCAGTACCCAGGGGTCTAATCAGCCCCAGCATTTT
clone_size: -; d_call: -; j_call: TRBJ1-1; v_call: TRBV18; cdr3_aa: CASGTGRNTEAFF; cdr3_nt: TGTGCCAGCGGAACGGGTCGGAACACTGAAGCTTTCTTT
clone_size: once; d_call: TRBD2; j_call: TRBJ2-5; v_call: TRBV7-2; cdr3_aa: CASSQGLAGVQETQYF; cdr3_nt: TGTGCCAGCAGCCAAGGACTAGCGGGGGTCCAAGAGACCCAGTACTTC
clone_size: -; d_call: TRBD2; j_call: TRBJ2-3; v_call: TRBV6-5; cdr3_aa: CARAGGPKDTQYF; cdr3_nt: TGTGCCAGAGCGGGAGGGCCTAAGGATACGCAGTATTTT
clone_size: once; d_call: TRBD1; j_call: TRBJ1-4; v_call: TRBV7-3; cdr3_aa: CASSLPGQGFSPNEKLFF; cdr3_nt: TGTGCCAGCAGCTTACCGGGACAGGGTTTTTCACCGAATGAAAAACTGTTTTTT
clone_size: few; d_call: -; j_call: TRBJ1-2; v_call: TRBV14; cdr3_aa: CASSQSSYGYTF; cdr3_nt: TGTGCCAGCAGCCAATCGAGCTATGGCTACACCTTC
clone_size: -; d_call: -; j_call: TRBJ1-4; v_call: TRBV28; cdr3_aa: CASSLVGRGTNEKLFF; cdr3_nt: TGTGCCAGCAGTTTAGTAGGGAGAGGAACTAATGAAAAACTGTTTTTT
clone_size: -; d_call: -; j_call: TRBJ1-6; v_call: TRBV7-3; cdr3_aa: CASSLEGSDNSPLHF; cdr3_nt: TGTGCCAGCAGCTTAGAGGGTAGTGATAATTCACCCCTCCACTTT
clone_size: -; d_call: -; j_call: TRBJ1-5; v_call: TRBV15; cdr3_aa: CATSRDKRGPAGPQHF; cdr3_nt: TGTGCCACCAGCAGAGATAAGCGCGGCCCCGCGGGGCCCCAGCATTTT
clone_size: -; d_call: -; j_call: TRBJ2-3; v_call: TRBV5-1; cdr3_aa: CASSLGPLTTDTQYF; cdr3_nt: TGCGCCAGCAGCTTGGGCCCTCTAACCACAGATACGCAGTATTTT
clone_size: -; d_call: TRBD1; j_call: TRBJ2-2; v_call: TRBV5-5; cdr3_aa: CASSWTGLPGELFF; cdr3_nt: TGTGCCAGCAGCTGGACAGGGTTGCCCGGGGAGCTGTTTTTT
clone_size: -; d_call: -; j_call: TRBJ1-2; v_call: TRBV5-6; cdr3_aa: CASSTRAGLGYGYTF; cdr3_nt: TGTGCCAGCAGCACTCGAGCAGGCCTTGGCTATGGCTACACCTTC
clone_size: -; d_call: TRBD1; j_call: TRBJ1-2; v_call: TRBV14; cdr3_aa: CASSDRDRFNYGYTF; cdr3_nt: TGTGCCAGCAGTGACAGGGACAGATTTAACTATGGCTACACCTTC
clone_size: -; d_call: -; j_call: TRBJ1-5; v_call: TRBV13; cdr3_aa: CASSLRKGSVDQPQHF; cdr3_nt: TGTGCCAGCAGCTTACGAAAAGGGAGCGTTGATCAGCCCCAGCATTTT
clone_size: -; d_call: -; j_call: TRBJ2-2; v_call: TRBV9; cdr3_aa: CASSPRAGQEPKNTGELFF; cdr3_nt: TGTGCCAGCAGCCCCAGAGCGGGACAAGAACCCAAGAACACCGGGGAGCTGTTTTTT
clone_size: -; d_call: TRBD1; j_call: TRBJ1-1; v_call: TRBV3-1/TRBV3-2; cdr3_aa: CASSRGTAMNTEAFF; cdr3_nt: TGTGCCAGCAGCCGAGGGACAGCTATGAACACTGAAGCTTTCTTT